The entry below gives a single TCR beta chain sequence along with its context. Its cognate antigen is unknown. Trimming took 10 bases from V and 4 from J, leaving 13 bases between them. CDR1 and CDR2 (germline): SEHNR, FQNEAQ (reference sequence). The CDR3 extends over 12 amino acids. Sequenced by immunoSEQ multiplex PCR; TCRdb stores in-frame clones only, minus some. The sample lists about 120,000 clones; 85% to 95% were seen once. These data originate in a study of graft-versus-host responses after intestinal transplantation. Study-wide background: Recipients got multivisceral, liver-intestinal, or isolated intestinal transplants. Study-wide results and caveats: Early declines in HvG clones that occurred post-transplant were associated with peak circulating GvH clone levels. GvH clones were found in recipient marrow; some appeared first in ileum or blood.

V and J are TRBV7-9 and TRBJ1-2; D remains ambiguous. The source was unstimulated CD4+ T cells sorted from spleen or lymph node cells, collected before intestinal transplant. The TCR comes from a human donor who received an intestinal transplant. Written as DNA, the CDR3 is TGTGCCATCCCCTATTACCTCTATGGCTACACCTTC. It translates to CAIPYYLYGYTF.